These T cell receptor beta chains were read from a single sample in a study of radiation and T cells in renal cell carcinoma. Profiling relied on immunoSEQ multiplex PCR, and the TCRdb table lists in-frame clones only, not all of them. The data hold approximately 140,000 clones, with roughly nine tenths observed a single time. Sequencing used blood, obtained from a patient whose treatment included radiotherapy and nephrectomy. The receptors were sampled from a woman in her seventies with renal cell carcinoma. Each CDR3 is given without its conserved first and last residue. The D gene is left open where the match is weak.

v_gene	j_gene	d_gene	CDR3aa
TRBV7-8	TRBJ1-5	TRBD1	ASSLASDRVYQPQH
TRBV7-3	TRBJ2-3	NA	ASSSSSLPLGTDTQY
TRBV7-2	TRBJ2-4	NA	ASSPPGLAKNIQY
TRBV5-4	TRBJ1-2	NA	ASSSGQLYGYT
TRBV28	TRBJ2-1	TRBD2	ASRPTRLAALYNEQF
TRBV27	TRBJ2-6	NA	ASRASGSGANVLT
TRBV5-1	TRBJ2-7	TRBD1	ASSFGQEVNEQY
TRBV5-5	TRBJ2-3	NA	ASSLWVTDTQY
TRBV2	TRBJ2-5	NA	ASSSVETQY
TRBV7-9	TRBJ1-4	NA	ASSSENDSGPLNEKLF